The 22 T cell receptor beta chains listed next were all sequenced from one sample in a study of response to subunit inactivated influenza vaccine. TCRdb fed the RT-PCR reads into MiXCR, producing one record per CDR3 protein. The table has hundreds of thousands of distinct CDR3 sequences, over 9.5% seen once. Material: PBMCs from blood, obtained about 6 weeks after vaccination. The receptors stem from a man between 45 and 60 years old who received an inactivated influenza vaccine.

The sample holds many counts of this clonotype. One junction end disagrees with the germline gene, perhaps due to a read error. The V call is TRBV15, the J call TRBJ2-5; D unclear. Looked up from germline, CDR1 is LNHNV and CDR2 is YYDKDF (reference sequence). The CDR3 is 11 amino acids. The DNA of the CDR3 is TGTGCCACCAGCAGAGCGGGTATCCGAGACTTC. It is translated as CATSRAGIRDF. Using reference TRBV15 and TRBJ2-5 for the parts outside the CDR3, the full variable domain is DAMVIQNPRYQVTQFGKPVTLSCSQTLNHNVMYWYQQKSSQAPKLLFHYYDKDFNNEADTPDNFQSRRPNTSFCFLDIRSPGLGDTAMYLCATSRAGIRDFGPGTRLLVL.

CDR3 DNA sequence: TGTGCCAGCAGCACCCAGCGGGTGGGACATCAGATAAAGTCAGATACGCAGTATTTT. Its translation is CASSTQRVGHQIKSDTQYF. This chain joins TRBV6-2 or TRBV6-3 and TRBJ2-3; the D gene could be TRBD1 or TRBD2 (6 bases each). The CDR3 consists of 19 residues. Looked up from germline, CDR1 is MNHEY and CDR2 is SVGEGT. V was pared by 6 bases and J by 4 bases, with 29 bases between.

This clonotype has a handful of counts. The J gene is TRBJ1-5, the V gene TRBV20-1; D gene uncertain. V gave up 0 bases and J gave up 2 bases, with 11 bases separating them. The CDR3 has 15 residues. The V gene's germline CDR1 is DFQATT and CDR2 SNEGSKA (reference sequence). The chain's CDR3 is CSARDDGLGNQPQHF. DNA for the CDR3: TGCAGTGCTAGAGATGACGGATTGGGCAATCAGCCCCAGCATTTT.

The sample holds a few counts of this clonotype. V gene TRBV29-1 combines with J gene TRBJ2-1, with TRBD1 matching 8 bases. The CDR3 length is 13 residues. With 4 bases clipped from V and 7 bases from J, the junction kept 6 bases outside the gene matches. Germline V lookup: CDR1 SQVTM, CDR2 ANQGSEA. The CDR3 protein is CSVGRTGPNEQFF. The DNA for the CDR3 is TGCAGCGTTGGACGGACAGGGCCGAATGAGCAGTTCTTC.

This clonotype was detected a few times. This rearrangement joins TRBV6-2 or TRBV6-3 to TRBJ2-1; D ambiguous. V lost 2 bases and J lost 3, with 5 bases in between. This CDR3 has 13 amino acids. The germline V gene has CDR1 MNHEY and CDR2 SVGEGT. Here the CDR3 reads CASSYMVYNEQFF. The CDR3 DNA is TGTGCCAGCAGTTACATGGTCTACAATGAGCAGTTCTTC.

This clonotype came up many times. The genes are TRBV29-1 and TRBJ2-3; no clear D gene. Trimming pared 3 bases from V and 6 bases from J, leaving 10 bases between. Germline V gene data show CDR1 as SQVTM and CDR2 as ANQGSEA. There are 12 residues in the CDR3. The DNA for the CDR3 is TGCAGCGTTGATAGAGGTATGGATACGCAGTATTTT. It encodes CSVDRGMDTQYF.

The chain uses TRBV7-3 and TRBJ2-3; D not resolved. Looked up from germline, CDR1 is SGHTA and CDR2 is FQGTGA. This CDR3 has 17 residues. V gave up 5 bases and J gave up 4 bases, with 22 bases separating them. The CDR3 spells CASSRFAGRVHADTQYF. The CDR3, as DNA: TGTGCCAGCAGCCGCTTCGCTGGAAGGGTGCATGCAGATACGCAGTATTTT. Full variable domain (rest looked up from reference TRBV7-3 and TRBJ2-3): GAGVSQTPSNKVTEKGKYVELRCDPISGHTALYWYRQSLGQGPEFLIYFQGTGAADDSGLPNDRFFAVRPEGSVSTLKIQRTERGDSAVYLCASSRFAGRVHADTQYFGPGTRLTVL.

The chain combines TRBV6-2 or TRBV6-3 with TRBJ2-7; weak D call: TRBD1 (5 bases). Germline values: CDR1 MNHEY, CDR2 SVGEGT. This CDR3 comprises 12 residues. The V gene lost 2 bases and the J gene lost 5 bases, with 7 bases spanning the gap. The CDR3 region is CASSYDSDEQYF. CDR3 nucleotide sequence: TGTGCCAGCAGTTACGACAGTGACGAGCAGTACTTC.

V usage is TRBV2 and J usage is TRBJ2-3, with D possibly being TRBD1 or TRBD2 (5 bases each). The CDR3 has 14 residues. Per the germline V gene, CDR1 is SNHLY and CDR2 is FYNNEI. V was pared by 6 bases and J by 1 base, with 11 bases between. The CDR3 region has the DNA TGTGCCAGCAGACAGGAGAGGGGCACAGATACGCAGTATTTT. Amino acids: CASRQERGTDTQYF.

The table lists this clonotype with a few counts. The J gene is TRBJ2-3, the V gene TRBV11-2; TRBD2 matches 7 bases. The germline V gene has CDR1 SGHAT and CDR2 FQNNGV. The CDR3 is 17 amino acids. The V and J ends lost 5 bases and 0 bases, in that order; junction bases with no gene match: 11. The CDR3 spells CASSVRGPAGSTDTQYF. The CDR3 nucleotides are TGTGCCAGCAGCGTCAGAGGGCCAGCGGGGAGCACAGATACGCAGTATTTT.

This CDR3 is CASSVWEGGDNEQFF. The CDR3 DNA reads TGTGCCAGCAGCGTCTGGGAGGGGGGGGACAATGAGCAGTTCTTC. The chain has TRBV9 and TRBJ2-1, with a tentative D call TRBD2 (7 bases). The CDR3 covers 15 residues. V was pared by 2 bases and J by 5 bases, with 14 bases between. Germline CDR1 SGDLS, CDR2 YYNGEE.

This clonotype has ten or more counts. J is TRBJ2-5 and V is TRBV28, with D hard to call. V dropped 5 bases and J dropped 1 base, with 8 bases sitting between them. There are 13 residues in the CDR3. The germline CDR1 and CDR2 sequences are MDHEN and SYDVKM. The CDR3 nucleotides are TGTGCCAGCAGTGCCTCGCTCCAAGAGACCCAGTACTTC. The encoded protein is CASSASLQETQYF.

Many counts were recorded for this clonotype. This chain joins TRBV5-1 and TRBJ2-1, with TRBD1 matching over 9 bases. Germline CDR1 is SGHRS and CDR2 is YFSETQ. V lost 4 bases to trimming and J lost 5 bases; unmatched junction nucleotides: 7. CDR3 length: 15 amino acids. CDR3 sequence reads: CASSGGTGTHNEQFF. The CDR3 DNA reads as TGCGCCAGCAGCGGGGGGACAGGGACGCACAATGAGCAGTTCTTC.

This clonotype was counted at least ten times. The chain employs TRBV6-4 and TRBJ2-3; D is undetermined. This CDR3 has 12 residues. The germline V and J ends were trimmed by 2 bases and 2 bases, with 2 bases remaining between them. Germline V lookup: CDR1 MRHNA, CDR2 SNTAGT. CDR3 in amino acids: CASSDLTDTQYF. Here the CDR3 DNA reads TGTGCCAGCAGTGACCTCACAGATACGCAGTATTTT.

V is TRBV5-1 and J is TRBJ2-4; 10 bases are a match to TRBD2. Trimming removed 0 bases from V and 0 bases from J; junction bases left unmatched: 6. CDR1 SGHRS and CDR2 YFSETQ come from the germline V gene. CDR3 length equals 18 residues. The CDR3 sequence: CASSLELAGALAKNIQYF. CDR3 DNA: TGCGCCAGCAGCTTGGAGCTAGCGGGAGCGCTAGCCAAAAACATTCAGTACTTC.

V and J are TRBV7-2 and TRBJ2-2; D is ambiguous. Germline lookup yields CDR1 SGHTA and CDR2 FQGNSA. There are 14 residues in the CDR3. The V and J ends lost 5 bases and 1 base respectively, with 8 bases between them. Here the CDR3 DNA reads TGTGCCAGCAGCCAGAACAGGAACACCGGGGAGCTGTTTTTT. It specifies CASSQNRNTGELFF.

This clonotype was counted a few times. The chain joins TRBV6-1 to TRBJ1-5; D possibly corresponds to TRBD1 (6 bases). The germline gives CDR1 MNHNS, CDR2 SASEGT. The CDR3 contains 14 residues. V was pared by 6 bases and J by 1 base, with 10 bases between. Written as DNA, the CDR3 is TGTGCCAGCAGAACAGGGTACAGCAATCAGCCCCAGCATTTT. Residues: CASRTGYSNQPQHF.

The table lists this clonotype with a few counts. The chain is built from TRBV30 and TRBJ1-4, with 7 bases that match TRBD1. CDR1 is GTSNPN, CDR2 SVGIG, per germline (reference sequence). Trimming cost V 3 bases and J 10 bases; bases outside gene matches: 8. The CDR3 consists of 13 residues. In DNA, the CDR3 is TGTGCCTGGAGCGACAGGGTTTGGAGAAAACTGTTTTTT. It is translated as CAWSDRVWRKLFF.

The rearrangement joins TRBV5-1 to TRBJ2-5; 11 bases map to TRBD1. The CDR3 spans 14 residues. V shed 5 bases and J 3 bases; nucleotides not matched to a gene: 3. From germline, CDR1 is SGHRS and CDR2 YFSETQ. DNA of the CDR3: TGCGCCAGCAGGAAGGGACAGGGGGAAGAGACCCAGTACTTC. Protein: CASRKGQGEETQYF.

This clonotype has at least ten counts. The rearrangement joins TRBV12-3 or TRBV12-4 to TRBJ1-5, with 8 nucleotides matching TRBD1. The CDR3 is 16 amino acids. V trimming: 5 bases; J trimming: 4 bases; junction bases outside the gene matches: 10. DNA of the CDR3: TGTGCCAGCAGTCTCGGGGCGGACAGGGTAAATCAGCCCCAGCATTTT. Protein product: CASSLGADRVNQPQHF.

The chain uses TRBV4-2 and TRBJ2-2, with 9 bases that match TRBD2. V lost 1 base and J lost 5; bases outside the gene matches: 8. The CDR3 covers 17 residues. Germline loops: CDR1 LGHNA, CDR2 YNFKEQ. CDR3 DNA: TGTGCCAGCAGCCAAGTACAGCGGGGGGCCACGACCGGGGAGCTGTTTTTT. Its protein product is CASSQVQRGATTGELFF.

The rearrangement links TRBV5-5 to TRBJ1-2, with D uncertain. The CDR3 totals 14 residues. CDR1 is SGHKS, CDR2 YYEKEE, per germline (reference sequence). Trimming stripped 0 bases from V and 8 bases from J, with 14 bases between. Here the CDR3 reads CASSLESRVFGYTF. DNA for the CDR3: TGTGCCAGCAGCTTGGAATCGCGTGTCTTCGGCTACACCTTC.